The 6 T cell receptor beta chains presented below share a single source sample, sequenced in a study of T-cell reconstitution after alpha-beta-depleted transplantation in children. A TCRbeta library incorporating unique molecular identifiers was prepared. One entry per CDR3 protein, called by TCRdb with MiXCR from the PCR reads. The sample includes about 160,000 distinct CDR3 sequences, 11% of them seen just once. This specimen consisted of PBMCs, obtained before TCRalphabeta/CD19-depleted stem cell transplant. The receptors originated from a boy younger than 10 with acute myeloid leukemia, due to receive a stem cell transplant.

A note on this clonotype: A much larger clone sits a single nucleotide away, making a read error possible. V gene TRBV4-1 combines with J gene TRBJ2-3; no definite D call. CDR1 and CDR2 from the germline V gene are MGHRA and YSYEKL. Between the trimmed V and J ends, which lost 1 base and 10 bases, there was a span of 12 bases. The CDR3 length is 13 residues. CDR3 residues: CASSQAPKDAQYF. CDR3 DNA sequence: TGCGCCAGCAGCCAAGCACCCAAGGATGCGCAGTATTTT.

This clonotype showed up many times. This chain joins TRBV6-6 and TRBJ1-5, with unresolved D. Germline values: CDR1 MNHNY, CDR2 SVGAGI (reference sequence). The CDR3 length is 13 residues. Between the trimmed V and J ends, which lost 4 bases and 3 bases, there was a span of 7 bases. CDR3 protein: CASSLEDNQPQHF. The DNA for the CDR3 is TGTGCCAGCAGTTTAGAGGACAATCAGCCCCAGCATTTT.

This clonotype was seen at least ten times. J is TRBJ1-1 and V is TRBV12-3 or TRBV12-4, with D hard to call. Trimming shortened V by 6 bases and J by 2 bases, and 4 bases separated the two germline ends. The CDR3 is made up of 11 amino acids. The CDR3 reads CASRANTEAFF. CDR3 DNA sequence: TGTGCCAGCAGGGCCAACACTGAAGCTTTCTTT.

This clonotype was picked up many times. This chain connects TRBV3-1 to TRBJ2-7; no clear D. CDR3 length: 13 amino acids. V lost 3 bases, J lost 7 bases, and 13 bases lay in between. Germline V lookup: CDR1 LGHDT, CDR2 YNNKEL (reference sequence). In DNA, the CDR3 is TGTGCCAGCAGCCATAGCCTCCATCCAGAGCAGTACGTC. Translating it yields CASSHSLHPEQYV.

This clonotype was counted ten times or more. This chain links TRBV18 with TRBJ1-2, with TRBD1 as a possible D gene (5 bases). From germline, CDR1 is KGHSH and CDR2 LQKENI. The CDR3 runs to 14 residues. Deletions cut 5 bases from V and 6 bases from J, with 16 bases between. The CDR3 nucleotides are TGTGCCAGCTCAAACTACGGGACTGAGAATGGCTACACCTTC. It is translated as CASSNYGTENGYTF. Together with reference TRBV18 and TRBJ1-2, the CDR3 gives the full variable domain: NAGVMQNPRHLVRRRGQEARLRCSPMKGHSHVYWYRQLPEEGLKFMVYLQKENIIDESGMPKERFSAEFPKEGPSILRIQQVVRGDSAAYFCASSNYGTENGYTFGSGTRLTVV.

At least ten counts were recorded for this clonotype. This sequence joins TRBV29-1 and TRBJ2-7, with 10 bases identical to TRBD1. J was trimmed by 3 bases and V by 7 bases; bases with no gene match: 6. This CDR3 is built from 13 residues. Germline CDR1 is SQVTM and CDR2 is ANQGSEA. This CDR3 is CSAGGQGGYEQYF. In DNA form, the CDR3 reads TGCAGCGCCGGAGGACAGGGGGGCTACGAGCAGTACTTC.